These T cell receptor beta chains were read from a single sample in a study of beta chain features in type 1 diabetes. Clones were sequenced by immunoSEQ multiplex PCR, and TCRdb holds only the in-frame ones, with some missing. Of about 930,000 clones in the sample, roughly 17% were seen once. The sample was naive CD4+ T cells from blood. The receptors derive from a woman between 18 and 29 years old in good health. CDR3s leave out the opening cysteine and the closing phenylalanine or tryptophan.

V	J	CDR3
TRBV5-1	TRBJ2-7	ASSLGGYGSYEQY
TRBV28	TRBJ2-7	ASSLHIYEQY
TRBV18	TRBJ2-1	ASSPFYGGQVDNEQF
TRBV4-2	TRBJ1-1	ASSRSGTGLNTEAF
TRBV18	TRBJ1-1	ASSPRDSVNTEAF
TRBV5-1	TRBJ2-1	ASSLRYNEQF
TRBV4-3	TRBJ2-1	ASSQDLNGQGNEQF
TRBV11-1	TRBJ1-1	ASSLAPANTEAF
TRBV19	TRBJ2-2	ASSIEQTSWFGELF
TRBV28	TRBJ2-1	ASSSREGEQF
TRBV4-3	TRBJ2-1	ASSQDLVAGTSSYNEQF
TRBV20-1	TRBJ2-1	SARDTNEQF
TRBV11-2	TRBJ2-6	ASSSGRSGANVLT
TRBV6-6	TRBJ1-4	ASTYVDNEKLF
TRBV5-1	TRBJ1-1	ASRLGKSTEAF
TRBV5-4	TRBJ2-5	ASSFTGGGETQY
TRBV4-3	TRBJ2-2	ASSRGPGGAGELF
TRBV7-2	TRBJ1-4	ASSAQRNEKLF
TRBV28	TRBJ2-1	ASSLFFSVGGEQF
TRBV5-5	TRBJ1-5	ASRKSGDQPQH
TRBV19	TRBJ2-1	ASRNPGQARNEQF
TRBV6-1	TRBJ2-3	ASSDGLPDTQY
TRBV29-1	TRBJ2-1	SVVRPSGRRNNEQF
TRBV19	TRBJ1-5	ASSISHRGGGNQPQH
TRBV19	TRBJ1-2	ASSIDQGRDGYT
TRBV29-1	TRBJ1-5	SAVVARGQPQH
TRBV10-3	TRBJ1-2	ATQLQVGYGYT
TRBV5-4	TRBJ2-7	ASSFGGQGGGEQY
TRBV7-2	TRBJ2-1	ASRRVGGDHNEQF
TRBV28	TRBJ2-7	ASRGGNPPYEQY
TRBV18	TRBJ2-1	ASSPPRQSSYNEQF
TRBV5-4	TRBJ1-4	ASSLGGKSTNEKLF
TRBV5-1	TRBJ2-2	ASSLGLGIDTGELF
TRBV2	TRBJ2-5	ATGRGSPYLQETQY
TRBV21-1	TRBJ2-1	ASSVWFGNNEQF
TRBV5-6	TRBJ1-5	ASSLGGRGGRPQH
TRBV11-2	TRBJ2-4	ASSPPQTSGKNIQY